Reported below is one T cell receptor beta chain. What it binds is unknown. 13 Jbeta primers and 60 Vbeta primers were used for the PCR. Profiling relied on immunoSEQ multiplex PCR, and the TCRdb table lists in-frame clones only, not all of them. The sample lists 75,000 to 95,000 clones, roughly 69% occurring once. It was healthy bone marrow donors who served as donors. The data are from a study of cytomegalovirus exposure and HLA in healthy donors. Study-level points and caveats: Later work associated roughly 15,000 TCR beta sequences with HLA alleles at 0.05 false discovery rate. Later, TCR association rates were found to vary by HLA locus, highest for DRB1 and lowest for HLA-C.

The CDR3 is 18 residues long. Trimming pared 0 bases from V and 10 bases from J, leaving 22 bases between. Per germline, CDR1 ENHRY and CDR2 SYGVKD. The material sequenced was PBMCs. The source is a woman in her 30s in good health and CMV-seronegative. The chain uses TRBV10-3 and TRBJ1-6; maybe TRBD1 (6 bases). CDR3 loop: CAISESERGTRTGSPLHF. The CDR3 region has the DNA TGTGCCATCAGTGAGTCGGAGAGGGGGACACGGACGGGATCACCCCTCCACTTT.